Shown below are 11 T cell receptor beta chains from a single sample sequenced in a study of cytomegalovirus exposure and HLA in healthy donors. The method was immunoSEQ multiplex PCR; TCRdb's version includes in-frame clones alone and lacks a portion of them. The sample includes 90,000 to 150,000 clones, 70% to 90% of them seen just once. Sequenced input: PBMCs. These receptors were collected from a woman aged 18-29 years in good health and CMV-seropositive.

The chain couples TRBV6-5 to TRBJ1-1, with no clear D. V was cut by 4 bases and J by 1 base, with 4 bases left in between. The germline gives CDR1 MNHEY, CDR2 SVGAGI. The CDR3 contains 12 residues. The CDR3 sequence: CASSSGNTEAFF. The CDR3 DNA is TGTGCCAGCAGTTCGGGGAACACTGAAGCTTTCTTT.

The rearrangement links TRBV5-1 to TRBJ2-2; maybe TRBD1 (5 bases). Trimming removed 5 bases from V and 1 base from J, with 12 bases in between. From germline, CDR1 is SGHRS and CDR2 YFSETQ. The CDR3 covers 15 residues. The CDR3 spells CASRTPGQNTGELFF. For the CDR3, the DNA is TGCGCCAGCAGGACCCCCGGACAGAACACCGGGGAGCTGTTTTTT.

V and J are TRBV7-9 and TRBJ1-5; 7 bases are shared with TRBD1. CDR3 size: 15 residues. The germline V gene encodes CDR1 SEHNR and CDR2 FQNEAQ (reference sequence). V shed 6 bases and J 2 bases; nucleotides not matched to a gene: 7. CDR3 region: CASSQGGSGNQPQHF. The CDR3 DNA is TGTGCCAGCAGTCAAGGGGGCTCTGGCAATCAGCCCCAGCATTTT.

This clone has just a few counts. This chain links TRBV2 with TRBJ1-1; D might be TRBD1 (5 bases). The CDR3 consists of 13 residues. The V end was cut by 11 bases, the J end by 0 bases, with 13 bases between. CDR1 and CDR2 (germline): SNHLY, FYNNEI. This CDR3 reads CAVRQRMNTEAFF. Written as DNA, the CDR3 is TGTGCCGTTCGACAGAGGATGAACACTGAAGCTTTCTTT.

The CDR3, as DNA: TGTGCCAGCAGTAGGGGGTGGACTGAAGCTTTCTTT. Its translation is CASSRGWTEAFF. J is TRBJ1-1 and V is TRBV5-4; the D gene is possibly TRBD1 (6 bases). Germline CDR1 reads SGHNT; CDR2 reads YYREEE (reference sequence). Trimming left V 5 bases short and J 5 bases short, with 10 bases between. There are 12 residues in the CDR3. The variable domain in full, completed from reference TRBV5-4 and TRBJ1-1, reads ETGVTQSPTHLIKTRGQQVTLRCSSQSGHNTVSWYQQALGQGPQFIFQYYREEENGRGNFPPRFSGLQFPNYSSELNVNALELDDSALYLCASSRGWTEAFFGQGTRLTVV.

This clone was found a few times. This rearrangement joins TRBV27 to TRBJ2-1; 8 bases align to TRBD2. CDR1 and CDR2 (germline): MNHEY, SMNVEV (reference sequence). J lost 7 bases, V lost 0 bases, and 5 bases had no gene match. CDR3 length equals 15 residues. DNA of the CDR3: TGTGCCAGCAGTTTATCGGTAGGCGGGAGGAATGAGCAGTTCTTC. It yields the protein CASSLSVGGRNEQFF.

The chain is built from TRBV9 and TRBJ2-3, with TRBD2 matching over 8 bases. With V trimmed by 4 bases and J by 6 bases, 7 bases remained unmatched. CDR3 length: 14 residues. Germline loops: CDR1 SGDLS, CDR2 YYNGEE. In nucleotides, the CDR3 is TGTGCCAGCAGCATTAGCGGGGCGGCTGATACGCAGTATTTT. Protein: CASSISGAADTQYF.

The chain links TRBV27 to TRBJ2-4, with 7 bases that match TRBD1. This CDR3 spans 16 amino acids. The germline V gene has CDR1 MNHEY and CDR2 SMNVEV (reference sequence). After removal of 6 bases from V and 1 base from J, the junction contained 9 bases not matched to a gene. The DNA for the CDR3 is TGTGCCAGCAGCCGACAGGGTCCGTTGGCCAAAAACATTCAGTACTTC. Protein sequence: CASSRQGPLAKNIQYF.

The chain recombines TRBV5-1 with TRBJ2-7, with D possibly matching TRBD2 (6 bases). V was clipped by 1 base and J by 0 bases, with 8 bases between them. This CDR3 comprises 14 residues. The V gene's germline CDR1 is SGHRS and CDR2 YFSETQ. Here the CDR3 DNA reads TGCGCCAGCAGCTTGACTAGCCCCTCCTACGAGCAGTACTTC. Translation gives CASSLTSPSYEQYF.

The chain links TRBV6-5 to TRBJ2-7, with D maybe TRBD2 (7 bases). Germline V CDR1 and CDR2: MNHEY, SVGAGI. The CDR3 runs to 15 residues. The V end lost 4 bases, the J end lost 2 bases, and 15 bases lay between the germline ends. CDR3 amino acids: CASSSVGGGTYEQYF. The CDR3 nucleotides are TGTGCCAGCAGTTCGGTGGGCGGGGGCACCTACGAGCAGTACTTC.

V usage is TRBV28 and J usage is TRBJ2-7, with 11 nucleotides matching TRBD2. The V gene end was trimmed by 5 bases and the J gene end by 2 bases; junction bases not matched to a gene: 17. This CDR3 region has 19 residues. Germline V gene lookup returns CDR1 MDHEN and CDR2 SYDVKM. CDR3 residues: CASSLLAGVPNLTPYEQYF. The CDR3 DNA follows: TGTGCCAGCAGTCTACTAGCGGGAGTTCCCAACCTTACACCCTACGAGCAGTACTTC.